The 28 T cell receptor beta chains in this list originate from one sample, sequenced in a study of blood T cell repertoires in COVID-19. This table comes from immunoSEQ multiplex PCR, and its TCRdb copy is limited to in-frame clones, with some not included. The table has about 120,000 clones, around 80% seen once. The sequencing input was peripheral blood. These receptor sequences come from a man aged 55 to 70 with active or convalescent COVID-19.

The CDR3, as DNA: TGTGCCATCAGTGGGGACAAAGGGGGCAATCAGCCCCAGCATTTT. Amino acid sequence: CAISGDKGGNQPQHF. The gene calls are TRBV10-3 and TRBJ1-5, with D possibly matching TRBD1 (6 bases). Trimming pared 4 bases from V and 2 bases from J, leaving 12 bases between. This CDR3 has 15 amino acids. CDR1 ENHRY and CDR2 SYGVKD come from the germline V gene.

The CDR3 nucleotides are TGTGCCAGCAGTTCGGGGGATCTGCCAAATCAGCCCCAGCATTTT. It codes for CASSSGDLPNQPQHF. This chain links TRBV6-2 or TRBV6-3 with TRBJ1-5, with a weak D call TRBD1 (5 bases). This CDR3 is 15 amino acids long. Germline V gene sequence: CDR1 MNHEY, CDR2 SVGEGT. Trimming pared 4 bases from V and 4 bases from J, leaving 14 bases between.

This clone was counted a single time. The rearrangement links TRBV3-1 (or the pseudogene TRBV3-2) to TRBJ2-5; D may be TRBD2 (5 bases). The CDR3 is 14 amino acids. The V end was cut by 4 bases, the J end by 5 bases, with 14 bases between. CDR1 is LGHDT and CDR2 is YNNKEL in the germline V gene (reference sequence). CDR3 sequence reads: CASSPSGLGETQYF. The CDR3 nucleotides read TGTGCCAGCAGCCCCTCGGGGTTAGGGGAGACCCAGTACTTC.

This chain uses TRBV19 with TRBJ2-7; 12 nucleotides agree with TRBD1. This CDR3 has 15 residues. V trimming: 6 bases; J trimming: 5 bases; junction bases outside the gene matches: 8. In germline, CDR1 is LNHDA, CDR2 SQIVND (reference sequence). CDR3 loop: CASSLTGTGGDEQYF. Written as DNA, the CDR3 is TGTGCCAGTAGCCTCACCGGGACAGGGGGCGACGAGCAGTACTTC.

J is TRBJ1-1 and V is TRBV5-1, with 7 bases that match TRBD1. CDR3 size: 14 residues. Per the germline V gene, CDR1 is SGHRS and CDR2 is YFSETQ. The ends lost 4 bases at V and 2 bases at J; junction bases unmatched: 5. CDR3 in amino acids: CASSRQGGNTEAFF. CDR3 sequence (DNA): TGCGCCAGCAGCAGACAGGGAGGTAACACTGAAGCTTTCTTT. The variable domain in full, completed from reference TRBV5-1 and TRBJ1-1, reads KAGVTQTPRYLIKTRGQQVTLSCSPISGHRSVSWYQQTPGQGLQFLFEYFSETQRNKGNFPGRFSGRQFSNSRSEMNVSTLELGDSALYLCASSRQGGNTEAFFGQGTRLTVV.

The V call is TRBV28, the J call TRBJ1-2; TRBD1 matches at 10 bases. From germline, CDR1 is MDHEN and CDR2 SYDVKM. The CDR3 totals 17 residues. Trimming at V came to 7 bases and at J to 1 base, leaving 12 bases not matched to a gene. The CDR3 sequence is CASIRAGQGSINYGYTF. CDR3 bases: TGTGCCAGCATCCGGGCGGGACAGGGGAGTATTAACTATGGCTACACCTTC.

The rearrangement links TRBV5-6 to TRBJ2-1; 10 bases agree with TRBD2. The germline V gene encodes CDR1 SGHDT and CDR2 YYEEEE. The CDR3 is 19 residues long. The ends lost 0 bases at V and 10 bases at J; junction bases unmatched: 19. DNA of the CDR3: TGTGCCAGCAGCTTGGATCCCGGAGGGCTAGCGGGAGTTCTTCGCGAGCAGTTCTTC. This translates into CASSLDPGGLAGVLREQFF.

The chain joins TRBV19 to TRBJ2-1; D possibly corresponds to TRBD2 (5 bases). From germline, CDR1 is LNHDA and CDR2 SQIVND (reference sequence). The CDR3 covers 12 residues. The V end lost 3 bases, the J end lost 9 bases, and 9 bases lay between the germline ends. The DNA of the CDR3 is TGTGCCAGTAGTATGCTAGCCAGTGAGCAGTTCTTC. It yields the protein CASSMLASEQFF.

This chain connects TRBV5-8 to TRBJ1-5; TRBD1 might be the D (5 bases). Trimming shortened V by 0 bases and J by 5 bases, and 9 bases separated the two germline ends. Germline V gives CDR1 SGHTS, CDR2 YDEGEE. The CDR3 extends over 14 amino acids. The DNA of the CDR3 is TGTGCCAGCAGCTTGGAGCAGGGCCATCAGCCCCAGCATTTT. Residues: CASSLEQGHQPQHF. Supplemented by reference TRBV5-8 and TRBJ1-5, the full variable domain reads EAGVTQSPTHLIKTRGQQATLRCSPISGHTSVYWYQQALGLGLQFLLWYDEGEERNRGNFPPRFSGRQFPNYSSELNVNALELEDSALYLCASSLEQGHQPQHFGDGTRLSIL.

The chain is built from TRBV13 and TRBJ2-3, with 9 bases matching TRBD2. The germline gives CDR1 PRHDT, CDR2 FYEKMQ (reference sequence). The CDR3 covers 16 residues. The J segment lost 2 bases and the V segment lost 4 bases, leaving 7 bases of the junction unmatched. The CDR3 protein is CASSSRTSDNTDTQYF. The CDR3 DNA follows: TGTGCCAGCAGCTCCCGGACTAGCGACAACACAGATACGCAGTATTTT.

The chain uses TRBV5-5 and TRBJ2-1; the D gene is possibly TRBD2 (5 bases). The CDR3 runs 14 residues. V lost 4 bases to trimming and J lost 7 bases, with 15 bases between them. CDR1 and CDR2 from the germline V gene are SGHKS and YYEKEE (reference sequence). Here the CDR3 reads CASSPVGRSNEQFF. The CDR3 DNA reads TGTGCCAGCAGCCCCGTGGGGAGAAGTAATGAGCAGTTCTTC.

The chain recombines TRBV2 with TRBJ2-5; perhaps TRBD2 as D (6 bases). Germline CDR1 reads SNHLY; CDR2 reads FYNNEI. V lost 0 bases and J lost 7, with 6 bases in between. The CDR3 covers 12 residues. The CDR3 DNA reads as TGTGCCAGCAGTGAAGCGGGGGGGACCCAGTACTTC. This sequence encodes CASSEAGGTQYF.

A single count supports this clone. This chain joins TRBV9 and TRBJ2-5; TRBD2 agrees at 8 bases. J gave up 4 bases and V 2 bases, and 10 bases lay outside the gene matches. The germline V gene has CDR1 SGDLS and CDR2 YYNGEE. The CDR3 is made up of 16 amino acids. The CDR3 nucleotides are TGTGCCAGCAGCGTCGGGACTAGTCCGACGAGAGAGACCCAGTACTTC. Translating gives CASSVGTSPTRETQYF.

In DNA form, the CDR3 reads TGTGCCAGCAGTTTACAGGGGGCAGTTGAGCAGTACTTC. Protein product: CASSLQGAVEQYF. The rearrangement joins TRBV12-3 or TRBV12-4 to TRBJ2-7; TRBD1 aligns across 8 bases. J lost 7 bases, V lost 2 bases, and 4 bases had no gene match. The CDR3 runs 13 residues.

The J gene is TRBJ2-1, the V gene TRBV6-5, with TRBD1 matching over 9 bases. The CDR3 is 15 residues long. Germline V gene sequence: CDR1 MNHEY, CDR2 SVGAGI. The V and J ends lost 6 bases and 7 bases, in that order; junction bases with no gene match: 10. CDR3 sequence (DNA): TGTGCCAGCAGCCTGGGACAGGGTCCCCTAAATGAGCAGTTCTTC. It specifies CASSLGQGPLNEQFF.

This clone has more than one count but fewer than ten. DNA for the CDR3: TGTGCCAGCAGCTTCGCAGGCCCCAAAAACATTCAGTACTTC. Translating it yields CASSFAGPKNIQYF. The V call is TRBV7-2, the J call TRBJ2-4, with D hard to call. CDR1 is SGHTA, CDR2 FQGNSA, per germline. The CDR3 is 14 amino acids. The V end lost 3 bases, the J end lost 2 bases, and 8 bases lay between the germline ends.

This sequence joins TRBV5-4 and TRBJ2-2, with TRBD1 matching 8 bases. The CDR3 covers 16 residues. With 4 bases clipped from V and 6 bases from J, the junction kept 11 bases outside the gene matches. CDR1 SGHNT and CDR2 YYREEE come from the germline V gene (reference sequence). The CDR3 sequence: CASSGGGTGLSGELFF. The DNA of the CDR3 is TGTGCCAGCAGCGGGGGCGGGACAGGTTTGTCCGGGGAGCTGTTTTTT.

The chain uses TRBV5-6 and TRBJ1-6, with TRBD1 identical over 7 bases. Looked up from germline, CDR1 is SGHDT and CDR2 is YYEEEE. CDR3 size: 14 residues. The trim removed 4 bases at V and 10 bases at J, leaving 8 bases unmatched. The CDR3 DNA is TGTGCCAGCAGCCTTACAGGGGTAGCGTCACCCCTCCACTTT. Its protein is CASSLTGVASPLHF.

V and J are TRBV11-2 and TRBJ2-1, with D unclear. V shed 1 base and J shed 5 bases, with 9 bases lying between them. There are 14 residues in the CDR3. The germline gives CDR1 SGHAT, CDR2 FQNNGV. CDR3 loop: CASSLADFHNEQFF. The CDR3 DNA reads as TGTGCCAGCAGCTTAGCCGACTTCCACAATGAGCAGTTCTTC.

With respect to this clone: Distinct nucleotide sequences in the sample also encode this CDR3. This sequence joins TRBV5-1 and TRBJ1-1; a possible D gene is TRBD1 (5 bases). Trimming stripped 7 bases from V and 1 base from J, with 8 bases between. This CDR3 has 12 amino acids. Germline V gene lookup returns CDR1 SGHRS and CDR2 YFSETQ. CDR3 DNA sequence: TGCGCCAGCGGCAGGGAGAACACTGAAGCTTTCTTT. Encoded protein: CASGRENTEAFF.

The chain employs TRBV11-3 and TRBJ2-3; D remains unclear. V lost 3 bases and J 2 bases, leaving 9 bases between the germline ends. CDR1 is SGHNT, CDR2 YENEEA, per germline. CDR3 size: 14 residues. CDR3 in DNA: TGTGCCAGCAGCTTGGGCAGTCCCACAGATACGCAGTATTTT. It specifies CASSLGSPTDTQYF.

This chain uses TRBV30 with TRBJ2-1; D gene unclear. The CDR3 contains 16 residues. Germline CDR1 and CDR2: GTSNPN and SVGIG (reference sequence). Trimming shortened V by 2 bases and J by 7 bases, and 21 bases separated the two germline ends. In DNA form, the CDR3 reads TGTGCCTGGAGTCGACCGGGTCCCTTTTTTTCGAATGAGCAGTTCTTC. Its protein is CAWSRPGPFFSNEQFF.

This rearrangement joins TRBV5-1 to TRBJ2-5; 7 bases map to TRBD2. The length of the CDR3 is 17 residues. V shed 4 bases, J shed 0 bases, and the junction held 12 bases outside the gene matches. The germline V gene encodes CDR1 SGHRS and CDR2 YFSETQ. The CDR3 DNA sequence: TGCGCCAGCAGCCTGACCAGCGCCGGGGGGTACCAAGAGACCCAGTACTTC. The encoded protein is CASSLTSAGGYQETQYF.

The CDR3 DNA reads as TGTGCCAGCAGCTTGTATCAGGGAAGGGTTAAGGCCGGGGAGCTGTTTTTT. Protein product: CASSLYQGRVKAGELFF. The V and J genes are TRBV5-5 and TRBJ2-2; D possibly corresponds to TRBD1 (5 bases). This CDR3 has 17 amino acids. CDR1 is SGHKS and CDR2 is YYEKEE in the germline V gene (reference sequence). The germline V and J ends were trimmed by 1 base and 6 bases, with 19 bases remaining between them. The full variable domain, rest sourced from reference TRBV5-5 and TRBJ2-2, is DAGVTQSPTHLIKTRGQQVTLRCSPISGHKSVSWYQQVLGQGPQFIFQYYEKEERGRGNFPDRFSARQFPNYSSELNVNALLLGDSALYLCASSLYQGRVKAGELFFGEGSRLTVL.

CDR3 region: CASSQDVVAVRTDTQYF. DNA of the CDR3: TGTGCCAGCAGCCAAGATGTCGTGGCGGTTCGCACAGATACGCAGTATTTT. The rearrangement links TRBV3-1 (or the pseudogene TRBV3-2) to TRBJ2-3, with unresolved D. Trimming stripped 0 bases from V and 1 base from J, with 14 bases between. Germline values: CDR1 LGHDT, CDR2 YNNKEL (reference sequence). The CDR3 covers 17 residues.

The V and J genes are TRBV27 and TRBJ2-3; 9 bases fit TRBD2. The germline gives CDR1 MNHEY, CDR2 SMNVEV (reference sequence). V was pared by 7 bases and J by 5 bases, with 4 bases of the junction left unmatched. The CDR3 has 13 amino acids. The DNA of the CDR3 is TGTGCCAGCAAGGGACTAGCAGAAGATACGCAGTATTTT. It translates to CASKGLAEDTQYF.

The genes are TRBV5-1 and TRBJ1-3; a possible D gene is TRBD1 (5 bases). Trimming took off 4 bases at V and 4 bases at J, with 12 bases between the two ends. The CDR3 contains 14 residues. CDR1 and CDR2 from the germline V gene are SGHRS and YFSETQ. DNA of the CDR3: TGCGCCAGCAGCCAGACGGGGGTCGGAAACACCATATATTTT. Translating gives CASSQTGVGNTIYF. Combining the CDR3 with reference TRBV5-1 and TRBJ1-3 gives the whole variable domain KAGVTQTPRYLIKTRGQQVTLSCSPISGHRSVSWYQQTPGQGLQFLFEYFSETQRNKGNFPGRFSGRQFSNSRSEMNVSTLELGDSALYLCASSQTGVGNTIYFGEGSWLTVV.

The CDR3 here is CASSATYAGTGATDTQYF. The CDR3 bases are TGTGCCAGCAGCGCTACTTATGCCGGGACAGGAGCCACAGATACGCAGTATTTT. The rearrangement uses TRBV9 and TRBJ2-3; 8 bases match TRBD1. This CDR3 region has 18 residues. Germline CDR1 is SGDLS and CDR2 is YYNGEE. V shed 3 bases and J 2 bases; nucleotides not matched to a gene: 14.